The sample holds many counts of the clone carrying this T cell receptor (beta chain). The antigen is undetermined. The junction differs from germline at one of its ends, possibly a read error. Stable disease denoted Graves' hyperthyroidism without ophthalmopathy progression within 18 months. Diagnostic decisions used clinical symptoms, serum thyroxine and TRAb, thyroid ultrasound and orbital computed tomography. The data were taken from a study of T cells in Graves' hyperthyroidism and ophthalmopathy. General study findings and limits: From stable hyperthyroidism, ophthalmopathy was set apart by a 13 V-J model. Expanded thyroid clonotypes (above 0.001) were mostly also found in blood.

This CDR3 contains 13 residues. TCR beta CDR3 region amplification was performed from RNA transcripts. The TCR CDR3 first-round RT-PCR relied on the HTBI primer set. A single record per CDR3 protein comes from TCRdb applying MiXCR to the multiplex PCR reads. The sample includes roughly 740,000 distinct CDR3 sequences, about a sixth of them seen just once. The sample was blood. The TCR comes from a young man with Graves' hyperthyroidism. The rearrangement uses TRBV12-3 or TRBV12-4 and TRBJ2-7, with a weak D call TRBD2 (6 bases). CDR3 DNA: TGTGCCAGCAGTCTAGCGCTCCGCTACGAGCAGTACTTC. Encoded protein: CASSLALRYEQYF.